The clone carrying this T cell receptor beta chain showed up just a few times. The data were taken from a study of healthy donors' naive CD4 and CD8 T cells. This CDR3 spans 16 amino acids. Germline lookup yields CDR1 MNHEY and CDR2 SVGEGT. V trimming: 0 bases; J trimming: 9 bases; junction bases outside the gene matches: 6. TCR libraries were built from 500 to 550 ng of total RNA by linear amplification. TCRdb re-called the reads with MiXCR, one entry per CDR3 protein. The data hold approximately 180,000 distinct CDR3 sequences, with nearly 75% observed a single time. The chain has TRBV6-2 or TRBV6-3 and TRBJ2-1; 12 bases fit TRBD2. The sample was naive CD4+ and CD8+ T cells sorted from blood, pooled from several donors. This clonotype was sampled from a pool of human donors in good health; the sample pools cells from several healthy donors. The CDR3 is CASSYSGLAGFSEQFF. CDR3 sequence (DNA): TGTGCCAGCAGTTACTCCGGACTAGCGGGATTTAGTGAGCAGTTCTTC.